The T cell receptor beta chain under discussion was sequenced for a study of blood T cells in healthy people across ages. Study results and limitations: TCR beta diversity per million T cells fell roughly linearly with age. More naive CD4+ cells and higher diversity were found in long-lived than in aged donors.

The use of a sample-barcoded 5' primer and a J-beta primer mix characterized a second PCR of about 7 to 12 cycles. A tag from a template-switch adaptor with 12 random nucleotides marked each cDNA molecule. There were at least 2.5 million CDR3-containing paired-end reads obtained from each sample. TCRdb called the 5' RACE reads again in MiXCR, with one record for every CDR3 protein. Of 1.8 million or so distinct CDR3 sequences in the sample, 30% to 40% were seen once. V was pared by 1 base and J by 3 bases, with 12 bases between. CDR1 and CDR2 from the germline V gene are LGHNA and YNFKEQ. CDR3 length: 15 amino acids. As for this clonotype: Its antigen is not identified.

The chain combines TRBV4-2 with TRBJ1-2; the D gene is possibly TRBD1 (6 bases). Sequences were obtained from blood. The receptor was isolated from a human donor in good health. Written as DNA, the CDR3 is TGTGCCAGCAGCCAAGTGCCGAGGGGGGACTATGGCTACACCTTC. This encodes CASSQVPRGDYGYTF.